The clone carrying this TCR beta chain has only a few counts. The entirety of the isolated RNA underwent reverse transcription, so expressed TCRB transcripts were sequenced. The repertoire was sequenced with immunoSEQ multiplex PCR; TCRdb's copy has only in-frame clones and lacks some. The profile shows roughly 300,000 clones, approximately 8% of them singletons. This specimen belongs to a study of beta chain features in type 1 diabetes. The V gene lost 5 bases and the J gene lost 1 base, with 12 bases spanning the gap. This CDR3 comprises 15 residues. The germline V gene has CDR1 MNHEY and CDR2 SMNVEV (reference sequence).

Sequencing was done on a sample of central memory CD4+ T cells from blood. This clonotype was obtained from a woman between 18 and 29 years old in good health. This rearrangement joins TRBV27 to TRBJ2-1; possible D gene TRBD1, 5 bases. The CDR3 coding sequence is TGTGCCAGCAGTCTAATTAGGGGTTCCTACAATGAGCAGTTCTTC. Protein sequence: CASSLIRGSYNEQFF.